The TCR beta chain described here comes from a study of cytomegalovirus exposure and HLA in healthy donors. The PCR contained 60 Vbeta and 13 Jbeta primers. The data were produced by immunoSEQ multiplex PCR, yet TCRdb's version contains in-frame clones alone and is incomplete. This sample's clone table lists 100,000 or so clones. CDR1 and CDR2 from the germline V gene are MNHEY and SVGAGI. This CDR3 contains 13 residues. V lost 5 bases to trimming and J lost 6 bases, with 13 bases between them. This clonotype was sampled from a young woman in good health and CMV-seronegative. Sample: PBMCs. The V and J genes are TRBV6-5 and TRBJ1-1; no reliable D call. This CDR3 reads CASSRRGFPEAFF. The CDR3 nucleotides are TGTGCCAGCAGTCGCCGAGGATTTCCTGAAGCTTTCTTT.